The entry below gives a single T cell receptor beta chain sequence along with its context. The antigen remains undetermined. Germline V lookup: CDR1 SGHRS, CDR2 YFSETQ. The CDR3 is 17 residues long. V was pared by 4 bases and J by 0 bases, with 9 bases of the junction left unmatched. Researchers ran the PCR with 60 Vbeta and 13 Jbeta primers. Data came from immunoSEQ multiplex PCR; TCRdb stores just in-frame clones and leaves some out. Of 130,000 or so clones listed, around 74% are singletons. This entry belongs to a study of cytomegalovirus exposure and HLA in healthy donors. General observations from the study: There were a few CMV-associated chains whose specificity for CMV antigens was confirmed in vitro. In a later analysis, at a false discovery rate of 0.05, over 15,000 TCR beta sequences matched HLA alleles.

Samples came from healthy bone marrow donors. The material sequenced was PBMCs. The receptor's source is a man in his forties or fifties in good health and CMV-seropositive. This chain uses TRBV5-1 with TRBJ1-5; 8 bases align to TRBD1. CDR3 sequence: CASSLGQGGSSNQPQHF. For the CDR3, the DNA is TGCGCCAGCAGCCTAGGACAGGGAGGGTCTAGCAATCAGCCCCAGCATTTT.